This entry lists 4 T cell receptor beta chains sequenced from one sample in a study of blood T cell repertoires in COVID-19. Some clones are missing from TCRdb's copy, which holds only in-frame ones; the method was immunoSEQ multiplex PCR. The profile shows roughly 11,000 clones, about 80% of them singletons. Sequenced sample: peripheral blood. These receptors were obtained from a human donor in a cohort sampled during active COVID-19.

The chain combines TRBV5-1 with TRBJ1-1; the match to TRBD1 covers 7 bases. The CDR3 extends over 14 amino acids. Germline V CDR1 and CDR2: SGHRS, YFSETQ. Trimming took 4 bases from V and 0 from J; bases not matched to a gene: 3. The CDR3 nucleotides read TGCGCCAGCAGCGGGGGACAGCTGAACACTGAAGCTTTCTTT. Amino acids: CASSGGQLNTEAFF.

The J gene is TRBJ1-5, the V gene TRBV19; 7 nucleotides agree with TRBD1. CDR3 length equals 19 residues. Trimming at V came to 5 bases and at J to 1 base, leaving 17 bases not matched to a gene. From germline, CDR1 is LNHDA and CDR2 SQIVND (reference sequence). The CDR3 spells CASSPRDRSLGVSNQPQHF. CDR3 coding DNA: TGTGCCAGTAGTCCTCGGGACAGATCCCTGGGGGTCAGCAATCAGCCCCAGCATTTT. Variable domain in full (rest from reference TRBV19 and TRBJ1-5): DGGITQSPKYLFRKEGQNVTLSCEQNLNHDAMYWYRQDPGQGLRLIYYSQIVNDFQKGDIAEGYSVSREKKESFPLTVTSAQKNPTAFYLCASSPRDRSLGVSNQPQHFGDGTRLSIL.

This clone was observed a few times. The V and J genes are TRBV5-1 and TRBJ2-2; 11 bases line up with TRBD1. This CDR3 comprises 15 residues. V was pared by 3 bases and J by 5 bases, with 3 bases of the junction left unmatched. CDR1 and CDR2 (germline): SGHRS, YFSETQ. CDR3 sequence: CASSWGQGETGELFF. CDR3 nucleotides: TGCGCCAGCAGCTGGGGACAGGGGGAAACCGGGGAGCTGTTTTTT.

The chain joins TRBV28 to TRBJ1-1; TRBD1 matches at 7 bases. The CDR3 is 15 residues long. CDR1 and CDR2 from the germline V gene are MDHEN and SYDVKM. V lost 3 bases and J lost 5; bases outside the gene matches: 9. CDR3 sequence: CASSLAGGMGTEAFF. The CDR3 DNA is TGTGCCAGCAGTTTGGCAGGGGGGATGGGTACTGAAGCTTTCTTT.